The next 4 T cell receptor beta chains were all read from a single sample in a study of vaccination and CD4 T cells after COVID-19. Sequence data for DNA of cultured CD4+ T cells were generated by the Oncomine TCR Beta short-read assay. A single record per CDR3 protein comes from TCRdb applying MiXCR to the PCR reads. The sample has around 10,000 distinct CDR3 sequences; less than 75% are singletons. Regarding treatment: roughly 11-day PBMC culture with coronavirus spike peptide pools or control peptides (ViraFEST assay). No antigen is known for these receptors. Sequencing was done on a sample of CD4+ T cells from blood, cultured in vitro. The receptors originated from a human donor who had recovered from COVID-19.

This chain connects TRBV7-2 to TRBJ1-2, with D possibly being TRBD1 (6 bases). The CDR3 sequence is 14 residues long. With 1 base removed from V and 8 bases from J, the gap between germline ends came to 14 bases. CDR1 is SGHTA and CDR2 is FQGNSA in the germline V gene. CDR3: CASSLGGQVAGYTF. CDR3 nucleotide sequence: TGTGCCAGCAGCTTAGGGGGGCAGGTGGCGGGCTACACCTTC.

The chain links TRBV29-1 to TRBJ2-7, with D possibly being TRBD2 (5 bases). The germline CDR1 and CDR2 sequences are SQVTM and ANQGSEA. The CDR3 consists of 11 residues. The CDR3 sequence: CSGSHRYEQYF. CDR3 nucleotides: TGCAGTGGGAGCCATCGGTACGAGCAGTACTTC.

The V call is TRBV7-2, the J call TRBJ1-1; D may be TRBD1 (6 bases). Trimming took off 5 bases at V and 6 bases at J, with 13 bases between the two ends. This CDR3 spans 13 amino acids. The germline gives CDR1 SGHTA, CDR2 FQGNSA. Written as DNA, the CDR3 is TGTGCCAGCAGCGCCTACAGGGAACCTGAAGCTTTCTTT. This encodes CASSAYREPEAFF.

The J gene is TRBJ1-5, the V gene TRBV6-1, with 9 positions matching TRBD1. J lost 7 bases, V lost 6 bases, and 10 bases had no gene match. The CDR3 totals 15 residues. The germline gives CDR1 MNHNS, CDR2 SASEGT. The CDR3 reads CASSPTGGAYQPQHF. The CDR3 DNA sequence: TGTGCCAGCAGCCCTACAGGGGGCGCCTACCAGCCCCAGCATTTT.